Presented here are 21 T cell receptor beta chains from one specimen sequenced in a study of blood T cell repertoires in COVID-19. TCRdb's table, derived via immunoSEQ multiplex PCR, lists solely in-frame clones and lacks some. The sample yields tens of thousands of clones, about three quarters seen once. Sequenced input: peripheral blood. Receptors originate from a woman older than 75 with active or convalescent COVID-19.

The CDR3 sequence is CASSLMAGVNEKLFF. DNA of the CDR3: TGTGCCAGCAGCTTAATGGCAGGGGTAAATGAAAAACTGTTTTTT. This sequence joins TRBV5-5 and TRBJ1-4; the D gene is possibly TRBD1 (6 bases). The CDR3 runs 15 residues. With 2 bases removed from V and 5 bases from J, the gap between germline ends came to 13 bases. Germline values: CDR1 SGHKS, CDR2 YYEKEE (reference sequence).

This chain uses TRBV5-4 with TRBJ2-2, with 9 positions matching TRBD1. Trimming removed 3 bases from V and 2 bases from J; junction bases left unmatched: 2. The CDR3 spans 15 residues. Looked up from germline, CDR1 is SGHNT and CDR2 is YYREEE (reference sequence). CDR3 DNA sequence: TGTGCCAGCAGCTGGGGACAGGGTAACACCGGGGAGCTGTTTTTT. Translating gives CASSWGQGNTGELFF.

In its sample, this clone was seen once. The chain's CDR3 is CASSLGLAGVRDTQYF. The CDR3 region has the DNA TGCGCCAGCAGCTTGGGACTAGCGGGGGTAAGAGATACGCAGTATTTT. The V and J genes are TRBV5-1 and TRBJ2-3; 12 bases agree with TRBD2. CDR1 is SGHRS and CDR2 is YFSETQ in the germline V gene. J gave up 5 bases and V 0 bases, and 4 bases lay outside the gene matches. CDR3 length: 16 amino acids.

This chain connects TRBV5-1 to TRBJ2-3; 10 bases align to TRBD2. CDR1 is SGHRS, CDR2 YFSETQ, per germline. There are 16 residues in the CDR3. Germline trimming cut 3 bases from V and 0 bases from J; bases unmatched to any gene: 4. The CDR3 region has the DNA TGCGCCAGCAGCTCTGATAGCGGGGGGAGCACAGATACGCAGTATTTT. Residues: CASSSDSGGSTDTQYF.

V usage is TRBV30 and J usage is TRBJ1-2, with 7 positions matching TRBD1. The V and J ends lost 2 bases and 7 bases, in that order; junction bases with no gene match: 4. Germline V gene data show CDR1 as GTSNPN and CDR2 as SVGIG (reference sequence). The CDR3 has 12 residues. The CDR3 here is CAWSKDRAGYTF. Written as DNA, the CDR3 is TGTGCCTGGAGTAAAGACAGGGCTGGCTACACCTTC.

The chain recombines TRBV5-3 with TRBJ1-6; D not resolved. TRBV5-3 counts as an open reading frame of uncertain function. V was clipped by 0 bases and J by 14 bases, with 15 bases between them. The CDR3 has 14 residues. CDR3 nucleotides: TGTGCCAGAAGCTTGGGTCCGACAAGTTGGGCCCTCCACTTT. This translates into CARSLGPTSWALHF.

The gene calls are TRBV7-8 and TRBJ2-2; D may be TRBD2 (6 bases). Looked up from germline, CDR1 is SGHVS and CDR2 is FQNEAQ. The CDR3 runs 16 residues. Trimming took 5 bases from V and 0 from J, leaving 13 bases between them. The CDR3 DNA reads TGTGCCAGCAGCCCCCGGGACTGGGCGAACACCGGGGAGCTGTTTTTT. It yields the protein CASSPRDWANTGELFF.

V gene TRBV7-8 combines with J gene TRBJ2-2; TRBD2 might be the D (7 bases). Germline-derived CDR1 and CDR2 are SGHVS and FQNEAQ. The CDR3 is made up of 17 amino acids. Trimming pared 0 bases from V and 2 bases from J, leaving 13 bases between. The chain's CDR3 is CASSLARGGANTGELFF. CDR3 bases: TGTGCCAGCAGCTTAGCTAGGGGGGGCGCAAACACCGGGGAGCTGTTTTTT.

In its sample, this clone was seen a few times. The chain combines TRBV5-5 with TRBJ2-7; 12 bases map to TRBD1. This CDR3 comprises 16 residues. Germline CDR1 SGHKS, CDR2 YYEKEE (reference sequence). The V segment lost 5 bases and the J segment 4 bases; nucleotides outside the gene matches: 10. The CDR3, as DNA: TGTGCCAGCAGTTGGATCAAGGGACAGGGGGCTTACGAGCAGTACTTC. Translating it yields CASSWIKGQGAYEQYF.

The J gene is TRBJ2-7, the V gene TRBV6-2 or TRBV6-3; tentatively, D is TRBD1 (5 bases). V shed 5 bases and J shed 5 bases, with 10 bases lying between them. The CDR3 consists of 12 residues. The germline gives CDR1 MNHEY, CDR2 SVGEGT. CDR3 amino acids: CASSPGRHEQYF. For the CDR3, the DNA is TGTGCCAGCAGTCCAGGGCGCCACGAGCAGTACTTC.

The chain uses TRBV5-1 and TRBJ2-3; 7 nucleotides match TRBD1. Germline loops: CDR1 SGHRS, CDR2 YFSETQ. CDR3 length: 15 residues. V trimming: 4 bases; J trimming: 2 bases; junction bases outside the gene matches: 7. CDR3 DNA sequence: TGCGCCAGCAGCCCCGGGACAGCCTACACAGATACGCAGTATTTT. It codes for CASSPGTAYTDTQYF.

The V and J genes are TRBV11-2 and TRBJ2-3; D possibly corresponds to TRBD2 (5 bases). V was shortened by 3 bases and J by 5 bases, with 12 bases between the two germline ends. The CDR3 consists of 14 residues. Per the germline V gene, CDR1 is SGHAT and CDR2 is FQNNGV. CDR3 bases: TGTGCCAGCAGCTTTCTAGCAACTGAAGATACGCAGTATTTT. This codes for CASSFLATEDTQYF.

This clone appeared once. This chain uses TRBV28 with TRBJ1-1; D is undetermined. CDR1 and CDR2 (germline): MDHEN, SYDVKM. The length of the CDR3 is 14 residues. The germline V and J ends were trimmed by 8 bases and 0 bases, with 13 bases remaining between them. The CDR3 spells CASGRAPMNTEAFF. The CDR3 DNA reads TGTGCCAGCGGGAGGGCACCGATGAACACTGAAGCTTTCTTT.

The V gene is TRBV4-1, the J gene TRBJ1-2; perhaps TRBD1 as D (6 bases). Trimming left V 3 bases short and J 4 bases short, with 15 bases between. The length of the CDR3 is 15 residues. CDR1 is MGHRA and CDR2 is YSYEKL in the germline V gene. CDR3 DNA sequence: TGCGCCAGCAGCCACCAATCTGTGGACAGCTATGGCTACACCTTC. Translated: CASSHQSVDSYGYTF.

The CDR3 here is CASSPPQGLALYEKLFF. CDR3 coding DNA: TGTGCCAGCAGTCCTCCCCAGGGATTAGCTTTATATGAAAAACTGTTTTTT. The J gene is TRBJ1-4, the V gene TRBV28, with TRBD1 as a possible D gene (5 bases). The length of the CDR3 is 17 residues. Trimming pared 5 bases from V and 6 bases from J, leaving 22 bases between. Germline V lookup: CDR1 MDHEN, CDR2 SYDVKM.

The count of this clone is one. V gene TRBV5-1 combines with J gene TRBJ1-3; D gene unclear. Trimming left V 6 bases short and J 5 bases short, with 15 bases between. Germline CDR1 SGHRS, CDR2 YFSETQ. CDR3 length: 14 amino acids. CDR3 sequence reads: CASIPRTERNTIYF. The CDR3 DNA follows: TGCGCCAGCATCCCCCGGACTGAAAGAAACACCATATATTTT.

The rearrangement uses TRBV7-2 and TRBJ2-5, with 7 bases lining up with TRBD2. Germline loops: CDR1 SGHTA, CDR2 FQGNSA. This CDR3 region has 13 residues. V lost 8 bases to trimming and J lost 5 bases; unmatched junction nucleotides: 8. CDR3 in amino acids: CASQDAGEETQYF. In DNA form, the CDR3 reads TGTGCCAGCCAAGACGCGGGGGAGGAGACCCAGTACTTC.

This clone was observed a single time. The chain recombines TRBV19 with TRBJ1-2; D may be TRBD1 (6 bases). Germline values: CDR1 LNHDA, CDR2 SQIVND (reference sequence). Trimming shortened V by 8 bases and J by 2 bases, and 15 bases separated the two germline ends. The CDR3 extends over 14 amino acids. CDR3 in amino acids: CASSAEQGNYGYTF. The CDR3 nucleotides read TGTGCCAGTTCTGCTGAACAGGGAAACTATGGCTACACCTTC.

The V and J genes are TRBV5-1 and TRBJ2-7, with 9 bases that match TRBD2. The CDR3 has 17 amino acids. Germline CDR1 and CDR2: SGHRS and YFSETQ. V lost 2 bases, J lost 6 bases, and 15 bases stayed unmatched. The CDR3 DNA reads TGCGCCAGCAGCTTAAACTGGGGCGGCGGGGGGGCCAGCGAGCAGTACTTC. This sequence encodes CASSLNWGGGGASEQYF.

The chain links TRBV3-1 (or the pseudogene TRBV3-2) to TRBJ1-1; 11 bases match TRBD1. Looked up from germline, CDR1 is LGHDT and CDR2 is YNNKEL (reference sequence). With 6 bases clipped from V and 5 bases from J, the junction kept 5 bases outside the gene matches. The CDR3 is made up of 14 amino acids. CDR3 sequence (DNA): TGTGCCAGCAGAAAAGGGACAGGGGGGACTGAAGCTTTCTTT. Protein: CASRKGTGGTEAFF.

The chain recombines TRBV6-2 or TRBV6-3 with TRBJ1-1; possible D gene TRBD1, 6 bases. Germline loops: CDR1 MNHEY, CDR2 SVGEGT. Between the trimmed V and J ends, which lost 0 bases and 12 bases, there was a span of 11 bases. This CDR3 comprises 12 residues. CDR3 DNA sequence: TGTGCCAGCAGTTACTCACAGGGAAATCCTTTCTTT. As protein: CASSYSQGNPFF.